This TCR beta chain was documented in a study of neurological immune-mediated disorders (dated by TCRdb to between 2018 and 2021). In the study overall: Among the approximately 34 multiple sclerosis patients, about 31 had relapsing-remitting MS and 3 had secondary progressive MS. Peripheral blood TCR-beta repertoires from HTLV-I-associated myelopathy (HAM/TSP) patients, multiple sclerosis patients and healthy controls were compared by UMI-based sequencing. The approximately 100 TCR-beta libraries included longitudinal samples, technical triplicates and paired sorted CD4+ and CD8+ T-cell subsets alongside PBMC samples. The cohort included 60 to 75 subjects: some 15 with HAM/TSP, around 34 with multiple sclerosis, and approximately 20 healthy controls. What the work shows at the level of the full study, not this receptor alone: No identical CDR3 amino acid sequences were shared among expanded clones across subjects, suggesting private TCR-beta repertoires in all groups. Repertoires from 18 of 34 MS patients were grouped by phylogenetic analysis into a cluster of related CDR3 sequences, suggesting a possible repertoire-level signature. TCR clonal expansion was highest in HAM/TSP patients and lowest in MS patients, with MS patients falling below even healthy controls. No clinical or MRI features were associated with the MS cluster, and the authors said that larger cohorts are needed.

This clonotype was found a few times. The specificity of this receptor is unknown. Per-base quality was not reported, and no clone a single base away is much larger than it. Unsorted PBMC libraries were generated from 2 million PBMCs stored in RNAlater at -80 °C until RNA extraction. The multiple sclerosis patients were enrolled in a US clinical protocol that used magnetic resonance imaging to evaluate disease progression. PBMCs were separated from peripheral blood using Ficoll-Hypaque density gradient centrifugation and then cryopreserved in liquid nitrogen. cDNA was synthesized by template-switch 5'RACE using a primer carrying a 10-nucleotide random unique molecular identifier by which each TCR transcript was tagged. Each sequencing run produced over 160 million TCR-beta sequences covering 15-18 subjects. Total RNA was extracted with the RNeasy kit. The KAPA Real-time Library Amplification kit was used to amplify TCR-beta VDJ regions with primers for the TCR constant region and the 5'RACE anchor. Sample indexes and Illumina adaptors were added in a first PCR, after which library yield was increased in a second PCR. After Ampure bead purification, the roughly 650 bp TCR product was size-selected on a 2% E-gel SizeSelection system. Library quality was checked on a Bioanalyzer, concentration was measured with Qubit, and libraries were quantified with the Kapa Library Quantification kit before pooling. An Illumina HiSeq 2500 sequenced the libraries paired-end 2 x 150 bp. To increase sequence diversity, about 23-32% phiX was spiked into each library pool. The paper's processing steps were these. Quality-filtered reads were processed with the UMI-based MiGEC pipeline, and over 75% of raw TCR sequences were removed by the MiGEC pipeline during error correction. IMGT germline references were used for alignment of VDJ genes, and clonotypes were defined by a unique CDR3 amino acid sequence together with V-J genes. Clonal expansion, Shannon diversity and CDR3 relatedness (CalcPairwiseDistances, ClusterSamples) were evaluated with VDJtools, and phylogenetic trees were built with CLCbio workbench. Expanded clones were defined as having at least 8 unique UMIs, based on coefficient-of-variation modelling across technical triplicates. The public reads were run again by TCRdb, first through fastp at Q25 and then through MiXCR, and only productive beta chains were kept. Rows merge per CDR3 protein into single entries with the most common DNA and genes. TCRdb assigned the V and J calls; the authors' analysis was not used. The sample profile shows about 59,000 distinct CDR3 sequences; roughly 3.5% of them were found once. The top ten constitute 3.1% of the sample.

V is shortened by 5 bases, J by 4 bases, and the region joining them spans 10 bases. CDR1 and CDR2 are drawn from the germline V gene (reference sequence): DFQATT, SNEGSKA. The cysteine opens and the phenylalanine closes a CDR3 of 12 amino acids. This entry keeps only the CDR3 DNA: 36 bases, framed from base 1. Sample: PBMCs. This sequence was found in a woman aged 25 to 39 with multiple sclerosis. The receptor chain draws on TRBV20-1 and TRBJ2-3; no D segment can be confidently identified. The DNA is TGCAGTGCTCCGGAAGGATCAGATACGCAGTATTTT. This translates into CSAPEGSDTQYF.